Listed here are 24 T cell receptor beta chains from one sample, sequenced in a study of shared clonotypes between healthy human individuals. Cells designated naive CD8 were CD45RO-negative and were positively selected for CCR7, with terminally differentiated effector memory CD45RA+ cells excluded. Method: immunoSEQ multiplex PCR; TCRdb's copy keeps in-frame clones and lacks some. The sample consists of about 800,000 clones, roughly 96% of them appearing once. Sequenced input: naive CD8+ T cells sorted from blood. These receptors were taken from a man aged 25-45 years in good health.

The CDR3 protein is CASTPTGSLTYEQYF. In DNA, the CDR3 is TGTGCCAGCACCCCGACGGGTTCTTTGACCTACGAGCAGTACTTC. The chain combines TRBV27 with TRBJ2-7; D is ambiguous. The germline gives CDR1 MNHEY, CDR2 SMNVEV (reference sequence). V lost 7 bases and J 2 bases, leaving 18 bases between the germline ends. This CDR3 comprises 15 residues.

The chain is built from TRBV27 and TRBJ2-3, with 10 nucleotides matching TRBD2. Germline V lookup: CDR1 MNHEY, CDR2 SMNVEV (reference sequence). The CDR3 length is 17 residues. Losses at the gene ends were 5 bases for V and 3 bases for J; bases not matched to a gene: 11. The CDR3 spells CASSSPLAGDWTDTQYF. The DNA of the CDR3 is TGTGCCAGCAGTAGTCCTCTAGCGGGAGATTGGACAGATACGCAGTATTTT.

In DNA form, the CDR3 reads TGTGCCAGCAGCGAGACTAGCGGGGGGGAGCAGTTCTTC. The encoded protein is CASSETSGGEQFF. The chain combines TRBV11-2 with TRBJ2-1, with 13 bases lining up with TRBD2. The ends lost 5 bases at V and 10 bases at J; junction bases unmatched: 2. Germline V gene lookup returns CDR1 SGHAT and CDR2 FQNNGV. CDR3 length: 13 residues. The full variable domain, in which reference TRBV11-2 and TRBJ2-1 provide the parts outside the CDR3, is EAGVAQSPRYKIIEKRQSVAFWCNPISGHATLYWYQQILGQGPKLLIQFQNNGVVDDSQLPKDRFSAERLKGVDSTLKIQPAKLEDSAVYLCASSETSGGEQFFGPGTRLTVL.

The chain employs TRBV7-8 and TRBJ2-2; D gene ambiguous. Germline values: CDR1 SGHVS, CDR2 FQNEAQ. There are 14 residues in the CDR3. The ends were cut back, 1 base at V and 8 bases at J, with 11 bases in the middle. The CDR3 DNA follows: TGTGCCAGCAGCTTAGATGGAAAAGGTGGGGAGCTGTTTTTT. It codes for CASSLDGKGGELFF.

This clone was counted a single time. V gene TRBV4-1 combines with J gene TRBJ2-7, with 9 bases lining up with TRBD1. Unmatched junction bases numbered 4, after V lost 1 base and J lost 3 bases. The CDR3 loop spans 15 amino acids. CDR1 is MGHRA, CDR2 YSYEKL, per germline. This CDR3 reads CASSQAATGGYEQYF. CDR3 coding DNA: TGCGCCAGCAGCCAAGCCGCGACAGGGGGCTACGAGCAGTACTTC.

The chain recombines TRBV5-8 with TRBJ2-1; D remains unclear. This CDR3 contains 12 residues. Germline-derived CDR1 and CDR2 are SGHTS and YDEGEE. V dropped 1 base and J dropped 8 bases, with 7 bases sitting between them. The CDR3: CASSLRSDEQFF. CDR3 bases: TGTGCCAGCAGCTTGCGAAGTGATGAGCAGTTCTTC.

This chain's CDR3 is CAWERGARSEAFF. The CDR3 DNA reads TGTGCCTGGGAGCGGGGGGCGAGGTCTGAAGCTTTCTTT. The V gene is TRBV30, the J gene TRBJ1-1, with TRBD1 as a possible D gene (6 bases). Trimming left V 5 bases short and J 6 bases short, with 16 bases between. In germline, CDR1 is GTSNPN, CDR2 SVGIG (reference sequence). CDR3 size: 13 residues.

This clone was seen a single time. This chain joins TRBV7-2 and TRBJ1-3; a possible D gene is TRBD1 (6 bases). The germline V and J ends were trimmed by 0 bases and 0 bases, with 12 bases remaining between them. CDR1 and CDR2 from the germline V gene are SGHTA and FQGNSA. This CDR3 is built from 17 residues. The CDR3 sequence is CASSLALTGISGNTIYF. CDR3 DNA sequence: TGTGCCAGCAGCTTAGCGCTCACAGGGATCTCTGGAAACACCATATATTTT.

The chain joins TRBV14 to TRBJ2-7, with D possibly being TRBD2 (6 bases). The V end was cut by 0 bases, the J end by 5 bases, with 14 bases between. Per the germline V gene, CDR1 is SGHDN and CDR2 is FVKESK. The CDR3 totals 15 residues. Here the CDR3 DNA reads TGTGCCAGCAGCCAAGATGGGGGGATCGCACACGAGCAGTACTTC. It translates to CASSQDGGIAHEQYF. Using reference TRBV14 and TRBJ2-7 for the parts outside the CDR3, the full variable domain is EAGVTQFPSHSVIEKGQTVTLRCDPISGHDNLYWYRRVMGKEIKFLLHFVKESKQDESGMPNNRFLAERTGGTYSTLKVQPAELEDSGVYFCASSQDGGIAHEQYFGPGTRLTVT.

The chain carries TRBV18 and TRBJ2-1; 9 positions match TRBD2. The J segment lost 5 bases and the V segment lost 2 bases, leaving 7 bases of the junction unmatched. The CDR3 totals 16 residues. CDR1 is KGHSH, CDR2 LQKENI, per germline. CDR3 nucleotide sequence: TGTGCCAGCTCACCATGGATAGCGGGGGAAAACAATGAGCAGTTCTTC. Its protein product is CASSPWIAGENNEQFF.

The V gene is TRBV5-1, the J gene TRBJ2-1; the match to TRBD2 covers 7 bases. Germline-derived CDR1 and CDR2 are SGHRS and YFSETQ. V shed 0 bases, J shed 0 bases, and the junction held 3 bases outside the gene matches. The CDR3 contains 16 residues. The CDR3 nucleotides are TGCGCCAGCAGCTTGGCTAGCGGCGTCTCCTACAATGAGCAGTTCTTC. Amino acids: CASSLASGVSYNEQFF.

CDR3 DNA: TGTGCCAGTCGGGACAGGGTTCGAACTGAAGCTTTCTTT. Protein product: CASRDRVRTEAFF. J is TRBJ1-1 and V is TRBV27, with 9 bases identical to TRBD1. Germline trimming cut 9 bases from V and 5 bases from J; bases unmatched to any gene: 7. The CDR3 has 13 residues. The V gene's germline CDR1 is MNHEY and CDR2 SMNVEV (reference sequence).

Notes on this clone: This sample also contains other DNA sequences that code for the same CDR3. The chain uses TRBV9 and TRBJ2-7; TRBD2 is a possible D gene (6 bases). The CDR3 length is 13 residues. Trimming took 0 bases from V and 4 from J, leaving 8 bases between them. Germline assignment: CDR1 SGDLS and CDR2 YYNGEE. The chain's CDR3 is CASSVDGGYEQYF. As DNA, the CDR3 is TGTGCCAGCAGCGTAGATGGAGGGTACGAGCAGTACTTC.

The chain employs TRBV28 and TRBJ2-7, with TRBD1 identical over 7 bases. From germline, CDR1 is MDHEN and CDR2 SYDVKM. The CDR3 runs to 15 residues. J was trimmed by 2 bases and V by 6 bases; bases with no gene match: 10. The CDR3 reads CASSGDREKPYEQYF. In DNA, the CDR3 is TGTGCCAGCAGCGGAGACAGGGAAAAGCCCTACGAGCAGTACTTC.

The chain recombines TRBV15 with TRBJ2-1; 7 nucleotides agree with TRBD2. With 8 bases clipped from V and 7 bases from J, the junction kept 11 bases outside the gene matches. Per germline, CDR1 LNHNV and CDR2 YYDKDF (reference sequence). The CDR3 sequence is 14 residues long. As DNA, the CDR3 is TGTGCCACCCGAGGGAGGGCCTTGGGGAATGAGCAGTTCTTC. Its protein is CATRGRALGNEQFF.

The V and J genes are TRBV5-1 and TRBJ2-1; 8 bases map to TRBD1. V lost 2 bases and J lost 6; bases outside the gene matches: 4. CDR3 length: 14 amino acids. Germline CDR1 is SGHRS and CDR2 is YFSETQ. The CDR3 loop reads CASSLGQGINEQFF. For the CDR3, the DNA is TGCGCCAGCAGCTTAGGACAGGGAATCAATGAGCAGTTCTTC. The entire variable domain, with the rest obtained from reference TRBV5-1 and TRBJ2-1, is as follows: KAGVTQTPRYLIKTRGQQVTLSCSPISGHRSVSWYQQTPGQGLQFLFEYFSETQRNKGNFPGRFSGRQFSNSRSEMNVSTLELGDSALYLCASSLGQGINEQFFGPGTRLTVL.

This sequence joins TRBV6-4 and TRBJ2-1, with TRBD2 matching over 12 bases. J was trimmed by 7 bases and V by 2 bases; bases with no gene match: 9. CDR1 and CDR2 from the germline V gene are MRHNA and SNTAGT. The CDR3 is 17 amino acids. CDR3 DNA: TGTGCCAGCAGTGACGGTCCTAGCGGGAGGGCCGGGAATGAGCAGTTCTTC. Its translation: CASSDGPSGRAGNEQFF.

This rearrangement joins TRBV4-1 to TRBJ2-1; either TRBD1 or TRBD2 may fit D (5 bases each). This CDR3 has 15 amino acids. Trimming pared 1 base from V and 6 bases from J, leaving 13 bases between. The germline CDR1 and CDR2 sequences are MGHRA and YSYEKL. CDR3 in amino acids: CASSQAMRGTNEQFF. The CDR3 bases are TGCGCCAGCAGCCAAGCAATGAGGGGTACCAATGAGCAGTTCTTC.

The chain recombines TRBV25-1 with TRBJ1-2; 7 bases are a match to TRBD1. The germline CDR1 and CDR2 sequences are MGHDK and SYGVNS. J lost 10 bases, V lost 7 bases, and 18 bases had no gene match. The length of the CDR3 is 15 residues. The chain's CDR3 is CASTRDSLSDKTYTF. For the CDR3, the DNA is TGTGCCAGCACCCGGGACAGTCTTTCAGATAAAACCTACACCTTC.

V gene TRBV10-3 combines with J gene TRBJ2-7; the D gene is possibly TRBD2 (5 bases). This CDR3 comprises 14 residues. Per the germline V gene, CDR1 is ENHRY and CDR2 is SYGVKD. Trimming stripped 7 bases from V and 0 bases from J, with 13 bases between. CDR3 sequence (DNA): TGTGCCATCAAGACCGCGGGTAGCTCCTACGAGCAGTACTTC. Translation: CAIKTAGSSYEQYF.

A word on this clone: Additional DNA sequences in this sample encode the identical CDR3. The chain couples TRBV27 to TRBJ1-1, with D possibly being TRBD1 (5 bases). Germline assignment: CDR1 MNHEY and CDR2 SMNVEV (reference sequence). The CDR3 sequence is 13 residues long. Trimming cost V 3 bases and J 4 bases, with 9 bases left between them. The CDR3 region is CASSFGRATEAFF. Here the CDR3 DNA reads TGTGCCAGCAGTTTCGGCAGGGCCACTGAAGCTTTCTTT.

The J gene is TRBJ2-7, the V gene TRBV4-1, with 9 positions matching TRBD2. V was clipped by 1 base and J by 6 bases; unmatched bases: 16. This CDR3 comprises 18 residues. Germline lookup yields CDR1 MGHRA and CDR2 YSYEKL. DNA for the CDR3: TGCGCCAGCAGCCAAGCCCAGATGGCCCTGGGGACTAGCATCGAGCAGTACTTC. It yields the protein CASSQAQMALGTSIEQYF.

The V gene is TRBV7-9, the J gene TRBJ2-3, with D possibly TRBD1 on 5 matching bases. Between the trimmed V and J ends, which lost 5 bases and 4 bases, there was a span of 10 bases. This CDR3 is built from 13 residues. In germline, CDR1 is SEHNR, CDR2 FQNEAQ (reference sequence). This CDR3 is CASSPPQADTQYF. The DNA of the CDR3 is TGTGCCAGCAGCCCCCCACAGGCAGATACGCAGTATTTT. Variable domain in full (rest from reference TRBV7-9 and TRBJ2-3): DTGVSQNPRHKITKRGQNVTFRCDPISEHNRLYWYRQTLGQGPEFLTYFQNEAQLEKSRLLSDRFSAERPKGSFSTLEIQRTEQGDSAMYLCASSPPQADTQYFGPGTRLTVL.

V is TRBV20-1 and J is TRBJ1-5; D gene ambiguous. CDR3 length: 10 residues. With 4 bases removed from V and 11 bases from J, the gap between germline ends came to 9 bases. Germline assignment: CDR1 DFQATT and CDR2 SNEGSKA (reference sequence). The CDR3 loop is CSANRGSQHF. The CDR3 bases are TGCAGTGCTAACCGGGGTTCCCAGCATTTT.